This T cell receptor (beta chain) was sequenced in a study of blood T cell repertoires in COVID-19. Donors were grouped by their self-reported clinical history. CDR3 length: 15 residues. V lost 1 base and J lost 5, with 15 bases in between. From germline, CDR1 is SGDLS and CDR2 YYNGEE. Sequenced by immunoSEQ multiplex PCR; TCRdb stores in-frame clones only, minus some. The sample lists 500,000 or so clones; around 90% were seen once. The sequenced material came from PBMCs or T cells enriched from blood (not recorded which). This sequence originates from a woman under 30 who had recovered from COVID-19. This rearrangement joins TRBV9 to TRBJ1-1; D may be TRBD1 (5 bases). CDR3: CASSVNMVGGTEAFF. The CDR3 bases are TGTGCCAGCAGCGTAAATATGGTTGGGGGGACTGAAGCTTTCTTT.